The 23 T cell receptor beta chains given below trace back to one sample, sequenced in a study of blood T cell repertoires in COVID-19. Using immunoSEQ multiplex PCR, the repertoire was profiled, and TCRdb retains in-frame clones only, with some absent. This sample carries approximately 480,000 clones, approximately 90% of them seen once, and the ten largest clones take 0.7%. Sequenced input: PBMCs or T cells enriched from blood (not recorded which). The receptors here all came from a young woman who had recovered from COVID-19.

This chain connects TRBV21-1 to TRBJ2-2; TRBD2 is taken as the D call from the table, unchecked against the DNA. TRBV21-1 is labeled a pseudogene. The length of the CDR3 is 17 residues. The CDR3 nucleotides read TGTGCCAGCAGCAAATGTTGCGGGGGGGCCGGCACCGGGGAGCTGTTTTTT. Its translation: CASSKCCGGAGTGELFF.

This clone has just a few counts. The CDR3 bases are TGCGCCAGCTTGCGGGCGGCGAACACCGGGGAGCTGTTTTTT. As protein: CASLRAANTGELFF. This chain links TRBV10-2 with TRBJ2-2; TRBD2 might be the D (5 bases). Germline V gives CDR1 WSHSY, CDR2 SAAADI. The germline V and J ends were trimmed by 8 bases and 0 bases, with 10 bases remaining between them. This CDR3 has 14 residues.

This chain links TRBV6-5 with TRBJ1-4, with unresolved D. Trimming removed 4 bases from V and 2 bases from J, with 8 bases in between. Germline lookup yields CDR1 MNHEY and CDR2 SVGAGI. The length of the CDR3 is 14 residues. CDR3 sequence (DNA): TGTGCCAGCAGTTCCCGGGGTACTAATGAAAAACTGTTTTTT. It specifies CASSSRGTNEKLFF.

The CDR3 bases are TGTGCCTGGACTATTGGACAGGGGTACTATGGCTACACCTTC. Translated, it gives CAWTIGQGYYGYTF. The genes are TRBV30 and TRBJ1-2; TRBD1 matches 9 bases. Trimming cost V 4 bases and J 3 bases; bases outside gene matches: 6. The length of the CDR3 is 14 residues. In germline, CDR1 is GTSNPN, CDR2 SVGIG (reference sequence).

The rearrangement joins TRBV27 to TRBJ1-2; D uncertain. The CDR3 consists of 13 residues. Germline V gene data show CDR1 as MNHEY and CDR2 as SMNVEV (reference sequence). The V end lost 3 bases, the J end lost 7 bases, and 12 bases lay between the germline ends. The CDR3 DNA reads TGTGCCAGCAGTTTTCGAGGGATAAGTGGCTACACCTTC. Translation gives CASSFRGISGYTF.

The chain has TRBV5-1 and TRBJ1-2; 7 nucleotides agree with TRBD1. Germline V gene lookup returns CDR1 SGHRS and CDR2 YFSETQ. Losses at the gene ends were 4 bases for V and 4 bases for J; bases not matched to a gene: 16. The length of the CDR3 is 17 residues. The DNA of the CDR3 is TGCGCCAGCAGCCCCGCACCCACTACAGGGGAACTCTATGGCTACACCTTC. Translation gives CASSPAPTTGELYGYTF.

Here the CDR3 reads CASSRGRGEAFF. Written as DNA, the CDR3 is TGTGCCAGCAGTAGGGGGAGAGGTGAAGCTTTCTTT. The chain joins TRBV25-1 to TRBJ1-1; TRBD1 might be the D (6 bases). The germline V and J ends were trimmed by 5 bases and 7 bases, with 11 bases remaining between them. Per germline, CDR1 MGHDK and CDR2 SYGVNS. The CDR3 has 12 amino acids.

The CDR3 protein is CASNFGDRERNTIYF. The CDR3 DNA reads as TGTGCCAGTAACTTCGGGGACAGGGAAAGAAACACCATATATTTT. The chain has TRBV19 and TRBJ1-3; the match to TRBD1 covers 9 bases. This CDR3 region has 15 residues. V lost 7 bases and J lost 5; bases outside the gene matches: 9. CDR1 is LNHDA, CDR2 SQIVND, per germline (reference sequence). Drawing the rest from reference TRBV19 and TRBJ1-3, the complete variable domain is DGGITQSPKYLFRKEGQNVTLSCEQNLNHDAMYWYRQDPGQGLRLIYYSQIVNDFQKGDIAEGYSVSREKKESFPLTVTSAQKNPTAFYLCASNFGDRERNTIYFGEGSWLTVV.

The chain couples TRBV19 to TRBJ1-5; D remains ambiguous. V was cut by 3 bases and J by 4 bases, with 7 bases left in between. From germline, CDR1 is LNHDA and CDR2 SQIVND (reference sequence). The CDR3 runs 13 residues. CDR3 loop: CASSMSTNQPQHF. As DNA, the CDR3 is TGTGCCAGTAGTATGTCTACGAATCAGCCCCAGCATTTT.

This sequence joins TRBV27 and TRBJ1-5, with unresolved D. Germline values: CDR1 MNHEY, CDR2 SMNVEV (reference sequence). V lost 5 bases to trimming and J lost 1 base, with 18 bases between them. This CDR3 region has 17 residues. The CDR3, as DNA: TGTGCCAGCAGTCCCTGGGGAGTCGCGGCAAGCAATCAGCCCCAGCATTTT. This codes for CASSPWGVAASNQPQHF.

This sequence joins TRBV6-5 and TRBJ2-3, with TRBD2 matching 12 bases. The CDR3 spans 14 residues. V was clipped by 10 bases and J by 9 bases; unmatched bases: 11. The germline V gene has CDR1 MNHEY and CDR2 SVGAGI. In DNA, the CDR3 is TGTGCCACTCTTTCCCTAGCGGGGGGGGACACGCAGTATTTT. Its protein is CATLSLAGGDTQYF.

This clone was seen once. The chain carries TRBV28 and TRBJ1-6, with 7 positions matching TRBD1. J lost 7 bases, V lost 8 bases, and 11 bases had no gene match. Germline assignment: CDR1 MDHEN and CDR2 SYDVKM. The CDR3 is made up of 15 amino acids. The CDR3 here is CASGTGDRVNSPLHF. Here the CDR3 DNA reads TGTGCCAGCGGTACCGGTGACAGGGTAAATTCACCCCTCCACTTT.

CDR3 coding DNA: TGTGCCAGCAGTTTATGGCGGGGGGGCCGAGAGACCCAGTACTTC. Its translation is CASSLWRGGRETQYF. This chain links TRBV28 with TRBJ2-5, with 9 bases that match TRBD2. Germline V gives CDR1 MDHEN, CDR2 SYDVKM. The V gene end was trimmed by 0 bases and the J gene end by 4 bases; junction bases not matched to a gene: 3. There are 15 residues in the CDR3.

This chain joins TRBV28 and TRBJ1-5, with TRBD1 matching 7 bases. Germline CDR1 MDHEN, CDR2 SYDVKM. V shed 7 bases, J shed 0 bases, and the junction held 6 bases outside the gene matches. The CDR3 extends over 15 amino acids. As DNA, the CDR3 is TGTGCCAGCAACAGGGGCCTCGGTAGCAATCAGCCCCAGCATTTT. This translates into CASNRGLGSNQPQHF.

The CDR3 here is CAWSLGGGVYGYTF. CDR3 nucleotide sequence: TGTGCCTGGAGTCTAGGGGGGGGCGTCTATGGCTACACCTTC. This sequence joins TRBV30 and TRBJ1-2, with D maybe TRBD1 (6 bases). This CDR3 spans 14 amino acids. Trimming cost V 2 bases and J 4 bases, with 14 bases left between them. Germline V lookup: CDR1 GTSNPN, CDR2 SVGIG (reference sequence). Supplemented by reference TRBV30 and TRBJ1-2, the full variable domain reads SQTIHQWPATLVQPVGSPLSLECTVEGTSNPNLYWYRQAAGRGLQLLFYSVGIGQISSEVPQNLSASRPQDRQFILSSKKLLLSDSGFYLCAWSLGGGVYGYTFGSGTRLTVV.

The chain recombines TRBV24-1 with TRBJ1-2; 7 bases map to TRBD1. This CDR3 spans 15 amino acids. CDR1 and CDR2 from the germline V gene are KGHDR and SFDVKD. With V trimmed by 4 bases and J by 3 bases, 7 bases remained unmatched. CDR3 protein: CATSDFRDSHYGYTF. The CDR3, as DNA: TGTGCCACCAGTGACTTTCGGGACAGCCACTATGGCTACACCTTC.

The chain has TRBV12-3 or TRBV12-4 and TRBJ2-5, with a weak D call TRBD2 (5 bases). The CDR3 is 13 residues long. V was cut by 5 bases and J by 5 bases, with 12 bases left in between. Here the CDR3 reads CASSRGNEETQYF. As DNA, the CDR3 is TGTGCCAGCAGTCGAGGGAACGAGGAGACCCAGTACTTC.

The CDR3 protein is CASSSFMGRSGEGVSGYTF. CDR3 DNA: TGTGCCAGCAGCTCCTTCATGGGTAGATCGGGGGAAGGAGTAAGTGGCTACACCTTC. The rearrangement uses TRBV3-1 (or the pseudogene TRBV3-2) and TRBJ1-2; maybe TRBD1 (5 bases). V lost 5 bases, J lost 7 bases, and 32 bases lay in between. CDR1 is LGHDT and CDR2 is YNNKEL in the germline V gene (reference sequence). There are 19 residues in the CDR3.

The chain is built from TRBV6-1 and TRBJ1-5; 8 nucleotides match TRBD1. V lost 2 bases to trimming and J lost 5 bases; unmatched junction nucleotides: 17. Per the germline V gene, CDR1 is MNHNS and CDR2 is SASEGT. The CDR3 length is 19 residues. The CDR3, as DNA: TGTGCCAGCAGTGAATACGGCAAAACCGGGACAGGTTTCGATCAGCCCCAGCATTTT. Protein sequence: CASSEYGKTGTGFDQPQHF.

This clone was seen a few times. As DNA, the CDR3 is TGTGCCAGCAGCCGAAGTACGACAGGCCCGGGGAACGAGCAGTACTTC. Translated, it gives CASSRSTTGPGNEQYF. V and J are TRBV5-4 and TRBJ2-7; TRBD1 is a possible D gene (6 bases). The V gene lost 4 bases and the J gene lost 5 bases, with 22 bases spanning the gap. CDR1 and CDR2 (germline): SGHNT, YYREEE (reference sequence). This CDR3 contains 16 residues.

The chain carries TRBV5-6 and TRBJ1-3; D is undetermined. V lost 4 bases and J lost 2, with 13 bases in between. The CDR3 extends over 15 amino acids. Germline CDR1 and CDR2: SGHDT and YYEEEE. CDR3 in amino acids: CASSPGRGTGNTIYF. The CDR3 DNA follows: TGTGCCAGCAGCCCGGGTCGGGGTACTGGAAACACCATATATTTT.

This sequence joins TRBV5-1 and TRBJ2-5, with D possibly TRBD1 on 7 matching bases. Trimming shortened V by 4 bases and J by 5 bases, and 21 bases separated the two germline ends. Germline V gives CDR1 SGHRS, CDR2 YFSETQ. The CDR3 extends over 16 amino acids. The CDR3 DNA follows: TGCGCCAGCAGCCCGGGACAGACTCAAAGCGGGGAGACCCAGTACTTC. It translates to CASSPGQTQSGETQYF. Full variable domain (remainder filled in from reference TRBV5-1 and TRBJ2-5): KAGVTQTPRYLIKTRGQQVTLSCSPISGHRSVSWYQQTPGQGLQFLFEYFSETQRNKGNFPGRFSGRQFSNSRSEMNVSTLELGDSALYLCASSPGQTQSGETQYFGPGTRLLVL.

The V gene is TRBV2, the J gene TRBJ1-5; tentatively, D is TRBD1 (6 bases). The CDR3 loop spans 12 amino acids. Trimming shortened V by 7 bases and J by 3 bases, and 7 bases separated the two germline ends. Per the germline V gene, CDR1 is SNHLY and CDR2 is FYNNEI. The CDR3 DNA follows: TGTGCCAGCAACAGGGCCAATCAGCCCCAGCATTTT. Its protein product is CASNRANQPQHF. The entire variable domain, with the rest obtained from reference TRBV2 and TRBJ1-5, is as follows: EPEVTQTPSHQVTQMGQEVILRCVPISNHLYFYWYRQILGQKVEFLVSFYNNEISEKSEIFDDQFSVERPDGSNFTLKIRSTKLEDSAMYFCASNRANQPQHFGDGTRLSIL.